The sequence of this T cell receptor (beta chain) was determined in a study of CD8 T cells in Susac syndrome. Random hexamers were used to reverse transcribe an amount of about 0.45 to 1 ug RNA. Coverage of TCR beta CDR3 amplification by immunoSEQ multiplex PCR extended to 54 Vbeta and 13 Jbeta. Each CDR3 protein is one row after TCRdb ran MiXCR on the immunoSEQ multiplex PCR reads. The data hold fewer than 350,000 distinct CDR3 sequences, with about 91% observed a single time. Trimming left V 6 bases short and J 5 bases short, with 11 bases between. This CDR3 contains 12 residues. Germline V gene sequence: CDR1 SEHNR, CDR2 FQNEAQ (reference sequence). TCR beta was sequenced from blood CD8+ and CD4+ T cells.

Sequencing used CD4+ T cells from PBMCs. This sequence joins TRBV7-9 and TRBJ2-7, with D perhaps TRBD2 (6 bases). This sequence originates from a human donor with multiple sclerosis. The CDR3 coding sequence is TGTGCCAGCAGTCCCCGGGAGAACGAGCAGTACTTC. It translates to CASSPRENEQYF.